This T cell receptor beta chain was identified in a study of neurological immune-mediated disorders (dated by TCRdb to the late 2010s). A note on the overall study: Among the 34 multiple sclerosis patients, relapsing-remitting MS accounted for around 30 and secondary progressive MS accounted for 3. Using UMI-based sequencing, the study compared peripheral blood TCR-beta repertoires from patients with HTLV-I-associated myelopathy (HAM/TSP), patients with multiple sclerosis, and healthy controls. The roughly 110 TCR-beta libraries included longitudinal samples, technical triplicates and paired sorted CD4+ and CD8+ T-cell subsets alongside PBMC samples. The cohort was made up of 60 to 75 subjects, consisting of around 14 HAM/TSP patients, around 35 multiple sclerosis patients and around 20 healthy controls.

cDNA synthesis used template-switch 5'RACE with a primer carrying a 10-nucleotide random unique molecular identifier tagging each TCR transcript. Each sequencing run produced over 190 million TCR-beta sequences covering 15-18 subjects. The RNeasy kit was used for extraction of total RNA. The KAPA Real-time Library Amplification kit was used to amplify TCR-beta VDJ regions with primers for the TCR constant region and the 5'RACE anchor. Sample indexes and Illumina adaptors were added in a first PCR, and a second PCR then increased library yield. After Ampure bead purification, the TCR product of roughly 650 bp was size-selected on a 2% E-gel SizeSelection system. Before pooling, library quality was checked on a Bioanalyzer, concentration was measured with Qubit, and libraries were quantified with the Kapa Library Quantification kit. Libraries were sequenced paired-end 2 x 150 bp on an Illumina HiSeq 2500. To increase sequence diversity, about 23-30% phiX was spiked into each library pool. For the original study's pipeline: The UMI-based MiGEC pipeline processed quality-filtered reads and removed over 75% of raw TCR sequences during error correction. VDJ genes were aligned to IMGT germline references, and each clonotype was defined by a unique CDR3 amino acid sequence together with V-J genes. VDJtools evaluated clonal expansion, Shannon diversity and CDR3 relatedness (CalcPairwiseDistances, ClusterSamples); CLCbio workbench built phylogenetic trees. Using coefficient-of-variation modelling across technical triplicates, the study counted a clone as expanded if it had at least 8 unique UMIs. TCRdb applied fastp at Q25 and MiXCR to the public reads, then kept only in-frame beta chains. Under each unique CDR3 protein, matching rows form one entry showing the most common genes and DNA. TCRdb's processing, not the study's, gives the V and J calls here. This sample is represented by just over 95,000 distinct CDR3 sequences; approximately 3.3% of them were singletons. The ten largest clonotypes hold under 6.5% of the sample.

The research as a whole found: In phylogenetic analysis, the repertoires of 18 of 34 MS patients grouped into a cluster of related CDR3 sequences, which suggests a possible signature at the repertoire level. Across subjects, expanded clones never shared an identical CDR3 amino acid sequence, which suggests that the TCR-beta repertoires in every group were private. TCR clonal expansion was highest in HAM/TSP patients and lowest in MS patients, with MS patients falling below even healthy controls. No association of the MS cluster with clinical or MRI features was observed, and the need for larger cohorts was stated by the authors.

This clonotype was detected many times. It has no known antigen specificity. No much larger clonotype is one base removed from it; base qualities were not supplied. The CDR3 contains 13 residues, cysteine and phenylalanine counted. The DNA shown is the 39-base CDR3, in frame from base 1. CDR1 and CDR2 were assigned from the germline V gene (reference sequence) as GTSNPN and SVGIG. The V end loses 5 bases and the J end loses 1 base, and a stretch of 11 bases separates them. Libraries from unsorted PBMCs were made from 2 million PBMCs kept in RNAlater at -80 degrees C until RNA extraction. The multiple sclerosis patients were enrolled in a US clinical protocol that evaluated disease progression with magnetic resonance imaging. Peripheral blood underwent Ficoll-Hypaque density gradient centrifugation to isolate PBMCs, which were then cryopreserved in liquid nitrogen.

The sequence is built from TRBV30 and TRBJ1-1, and TRBD1 may be the D gene, going by 6 matching bases. The receptor was derived from a woman under 30 with multiple sclerosis. Material: PBMCs. DNA sequence: TGTGCCTGGGATATGGGACAGAACACTGAAGCTTTCTTT. Its protein reads: CAWDMGQNTEAFF.